The text below deals with one TCR beta chain. Its target antigen remains unknown. Base qualities were left out, and no much larger clone turns up one base away. One collaborating source in Seattle enrolled patients while the patients were actively infected and followed the patients over time throughout the course of disease. Collaborating institutions collected whole blood in K2EDTA tubes following their own protocols. For TCRbeta analysis, collaborators shipped samples in one of three forms: frozen whole blood, isolated PBMCs, or DNA extracted from either of those sample types. The immunoSEQ Assay, a bias-controlled multiplex PCR, was used to amplify TCRbeta CDR3 regions from genomic DNA. In the source study's methods: Nucleated cell counts per sample were estimated from amplification of reference gene primers within the assay. To quantify the absolute abundance of each unique TCRbeta CDR3 rearrangement, sequence reads were collapsed and filtered. Productive Simpson clonality was computed per sample as the square root of Simpson's diversity index over productive rearrangements. TCRdb took over this immuneACCESS table, retaining in-frame rearrangements with V and J assigned. Such tables are incomplete; in checked studies, under half of the missing clones stem from an unresolved V gene, and the remainder is unexplained. V and J calls plus clone size are reproduced from that table; the DNA served to infer D and trimming. This sample lists just over 350,000 clones; around 88% were detected once. In total, the top ten clones hold about 7.1% of the sample.

The sample comes from a study of blood T cell repertoires in COVID-19 (TCRdb year 2020). Concerning the study at large: The collaborator samples originated in the United States, Italy and Spain and spanned the acute and convalescent phases of COVID-19. Samples were obtained from the ongoing ImmuneRACE study (first 160 participants) and from about 1,300 subjects provided by 6 global collaborators. A freely available public database, intended as a resource for researchers studying the immune response to SARS-CoV-2, is where the repertoires were released. Where available, HLA class I and class II types were obtained from metadata supplied by the sample provider rather than from assay-based typing. The sample metadata nearly always contained a de-identified subject ID, COVID-19 status, age in years and sex. The material from the prospective study consisted of cDNA or gDNA derived from T cells, B-cell-depleted T cells, or PBMCs. The dataset comprised deeply sampled blood TCRbeta repertoires from subjects exposed to, actively infected with, or recovered from COVID-19. What the research found in general, with its limitations: The quantity of clinical and demographic metadata differed by source and by participant and was supplied without curation.

CDR1 GTSNPN and CDR2 SVGIG are derived from the germline V gene (reference sequence). From V the trimming removes 4 bases and from J it removes 5 bases, while the gene matches leave 10 bases of the junction unaccounted for. The CDR3 runs 14 residues from the cysteine to the phenylalanine. Only the CDR3 DNA stays, 42 bases, in frame from base 1. Sequencing was performed on peripheral blood. The receptor's source is a woman aged 60-75 years with COVID-19, enrolled during active disease. The rearrangement joined TRBV30 to TRBJ1-2; the junction holds 7 bases that match TRBD1. The sequenced DNA: TGTGCCTGGAACACCCCGGGACAGTTTTATGGCTACACCTTC. It codes for CAWNTPGQFYGYTF.